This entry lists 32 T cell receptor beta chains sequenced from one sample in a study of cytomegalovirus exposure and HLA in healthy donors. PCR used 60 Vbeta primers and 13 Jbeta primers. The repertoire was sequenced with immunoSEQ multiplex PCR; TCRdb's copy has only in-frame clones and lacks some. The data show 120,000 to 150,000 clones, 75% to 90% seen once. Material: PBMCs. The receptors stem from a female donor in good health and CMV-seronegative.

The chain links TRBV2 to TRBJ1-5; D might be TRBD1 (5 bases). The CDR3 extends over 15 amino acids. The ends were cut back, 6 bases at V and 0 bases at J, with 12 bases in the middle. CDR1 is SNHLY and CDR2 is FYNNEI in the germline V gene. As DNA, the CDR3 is TGTGCCAGCAGCACAGGTCCCCTTAGCAATCAGCCCCAGCATTTT. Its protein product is CASSTGPLSNQPQHF.

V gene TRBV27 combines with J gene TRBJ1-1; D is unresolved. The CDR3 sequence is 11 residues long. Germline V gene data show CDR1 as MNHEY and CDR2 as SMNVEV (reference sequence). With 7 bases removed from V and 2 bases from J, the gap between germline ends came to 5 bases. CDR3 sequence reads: CASILNTEAFF. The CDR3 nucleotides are TGTGCCAGCATTCTTAACACTGAAGCTTTCTTT.

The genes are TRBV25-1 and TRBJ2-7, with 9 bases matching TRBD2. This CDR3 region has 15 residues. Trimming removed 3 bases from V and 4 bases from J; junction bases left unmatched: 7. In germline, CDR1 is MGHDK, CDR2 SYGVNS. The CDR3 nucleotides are TGTGCCAGCAGTGATCGACTAGCGGCAGGGTACGAGCAGTACTTC. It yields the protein CASSDRLAAGYEQYF.

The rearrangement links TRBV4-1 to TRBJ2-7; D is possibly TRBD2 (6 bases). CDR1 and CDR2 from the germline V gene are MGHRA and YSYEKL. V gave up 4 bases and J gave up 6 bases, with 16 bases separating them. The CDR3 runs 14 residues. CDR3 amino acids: CASSLTPGLIEQYF. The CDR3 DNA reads TGCGCCAGCAGCCTTACCCCGGGACTGATCGAGCAGTACTTC.

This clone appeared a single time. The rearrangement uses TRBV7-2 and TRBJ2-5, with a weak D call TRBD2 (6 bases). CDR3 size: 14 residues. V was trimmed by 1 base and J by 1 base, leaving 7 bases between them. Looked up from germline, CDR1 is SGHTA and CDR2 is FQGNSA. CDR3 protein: CASSLGRAQETQYF. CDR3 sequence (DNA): TGTGCCAGCAGCTTAGGGAGGGCCCAAGAGACCCAGTACTTC.

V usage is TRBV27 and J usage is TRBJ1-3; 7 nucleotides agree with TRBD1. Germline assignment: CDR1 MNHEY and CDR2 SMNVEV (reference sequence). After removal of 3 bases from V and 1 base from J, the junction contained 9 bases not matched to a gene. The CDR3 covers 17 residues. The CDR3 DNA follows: TGTGCCAGCAGTTTGGAAGGACAGGAGCCATCTGGAAACACCATATATTTT. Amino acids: CASSLEGQEPSGNTIYF.

This CDR3 is CASSLPRERGYEQYF. The CDR3 region has the DNA TGTGCCAGCAGCCTACCGAGAGAAAGAGGCTACGAGCAGTACTTC. V and J are TRBV7-9 and TRBJ2-7; D is undetermined. Germline assignment: CDR1 SEHNR and CDR2 FQNEAQ (reference sequence). V was cut by 5 bases and J by 3 bases, with 17 bases left in between. This CDR3 is 15 amino acids long.

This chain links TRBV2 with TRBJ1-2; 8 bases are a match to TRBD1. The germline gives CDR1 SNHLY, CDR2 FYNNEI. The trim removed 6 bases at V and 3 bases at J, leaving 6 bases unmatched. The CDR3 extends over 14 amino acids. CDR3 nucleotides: TGTGCCAGCAGGGCAGGGGGCGAGGACTATGGCTACACCTTC. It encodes CASRAGGEDYGYTF.

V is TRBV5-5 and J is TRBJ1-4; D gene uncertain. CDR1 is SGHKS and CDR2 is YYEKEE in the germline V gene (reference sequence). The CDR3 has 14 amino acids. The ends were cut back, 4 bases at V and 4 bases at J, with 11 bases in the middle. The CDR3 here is CASSPRRSNEKLFF. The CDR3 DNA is TGTGCCAGCAGCCCAAGACGGAGTAATGAAAAACTGTTTTTT.

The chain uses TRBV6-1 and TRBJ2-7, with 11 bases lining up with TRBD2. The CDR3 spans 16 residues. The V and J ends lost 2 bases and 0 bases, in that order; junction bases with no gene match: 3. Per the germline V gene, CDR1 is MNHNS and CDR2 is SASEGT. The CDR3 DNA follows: TGTGCCAGCAGTGAAATAGCGGGAGGGCCCTCCTACGAGCAGTACTTC. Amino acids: CASSEIAGGPSYEQYF.

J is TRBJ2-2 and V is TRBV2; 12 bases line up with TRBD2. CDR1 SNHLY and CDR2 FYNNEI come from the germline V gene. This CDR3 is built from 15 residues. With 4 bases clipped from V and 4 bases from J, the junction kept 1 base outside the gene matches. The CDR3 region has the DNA TGTGCCAGCAGTGTGACTAGCGGGAGCACCGGGGAGCTGTTTTTT. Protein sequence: CASSVTSGSTGELFF.

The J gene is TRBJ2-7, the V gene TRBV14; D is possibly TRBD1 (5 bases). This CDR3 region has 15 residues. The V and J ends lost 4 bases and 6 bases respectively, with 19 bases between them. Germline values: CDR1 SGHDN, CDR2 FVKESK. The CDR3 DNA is TGTGCCAGCAGCCGCGCCGCAGGGCTTCGAGTCGAGCAGTACTTC. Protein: CASSRAAGLRVEQYF.

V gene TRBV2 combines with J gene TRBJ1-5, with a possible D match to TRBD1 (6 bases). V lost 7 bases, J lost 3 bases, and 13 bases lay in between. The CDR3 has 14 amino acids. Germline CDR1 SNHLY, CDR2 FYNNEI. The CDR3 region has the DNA TGTGCCAGCACCCCCGGACAGAACAATCAGCCCCAGCATTTT. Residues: CASTPGQNNQPQHF.

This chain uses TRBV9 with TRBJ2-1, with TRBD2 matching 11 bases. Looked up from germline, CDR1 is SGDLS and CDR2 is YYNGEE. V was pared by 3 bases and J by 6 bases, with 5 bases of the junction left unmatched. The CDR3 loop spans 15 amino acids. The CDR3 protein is CASSDSGRAPNEQFF. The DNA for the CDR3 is TGTGCCAGCAGCGATAGCGGGAGGGCCCCCAATGAGCAGTTCTTC.

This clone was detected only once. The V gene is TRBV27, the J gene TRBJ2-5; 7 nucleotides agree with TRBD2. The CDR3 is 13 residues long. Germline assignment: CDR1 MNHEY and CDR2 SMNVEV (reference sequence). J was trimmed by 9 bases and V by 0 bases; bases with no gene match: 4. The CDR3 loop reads CASSLSWGGSQYF. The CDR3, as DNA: TGTGCCAGCAGTTTATCGTGGGGAGGGTCCCAGTACTTC.

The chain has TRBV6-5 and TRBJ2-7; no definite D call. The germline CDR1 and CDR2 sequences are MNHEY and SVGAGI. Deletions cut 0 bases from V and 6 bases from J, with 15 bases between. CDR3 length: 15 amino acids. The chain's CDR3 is CASSYSMYTGGEQYF. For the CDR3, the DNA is TGTGCCAGCAGTTACTCGATGTATACTGGCGGCGAGCAGTACTTC.

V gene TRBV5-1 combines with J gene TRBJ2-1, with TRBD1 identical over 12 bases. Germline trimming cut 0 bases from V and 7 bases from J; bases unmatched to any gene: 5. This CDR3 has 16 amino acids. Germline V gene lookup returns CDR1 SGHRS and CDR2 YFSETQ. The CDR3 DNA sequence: TGCGCCAGCAGCTTGGGTGGGACAGGGGGCGTAAATGAGCAGTTCTTC. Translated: CASSLGGTGGVNEQFF.

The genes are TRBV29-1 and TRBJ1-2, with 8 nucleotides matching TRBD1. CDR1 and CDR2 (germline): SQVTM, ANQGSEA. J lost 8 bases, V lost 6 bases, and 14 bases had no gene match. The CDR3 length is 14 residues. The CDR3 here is CSVLLSGQGDGYTF. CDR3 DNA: TGCAGCGTACTGCTCTCTGGACAGGGCGACGGCTACACCTTC. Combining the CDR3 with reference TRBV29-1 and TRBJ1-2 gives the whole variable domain SAVISQKPSRDICQRGTSLTIQCQVDSQVTMMFWYRQQPGQSLTLIATANQGSEATYESGFVIDKFPISRPNLTFSTLTVSNMSPEDSSIYLCSVLLSGQGDGYTFGSGTRLTVV.

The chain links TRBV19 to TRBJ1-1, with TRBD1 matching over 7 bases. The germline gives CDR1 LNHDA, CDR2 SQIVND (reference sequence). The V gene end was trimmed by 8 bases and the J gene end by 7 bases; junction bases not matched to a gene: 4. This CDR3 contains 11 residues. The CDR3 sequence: CASLQGYEAFF. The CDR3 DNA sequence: TGTGCCAGTTTACAGGGGTATGAAGCTTTCTTT.

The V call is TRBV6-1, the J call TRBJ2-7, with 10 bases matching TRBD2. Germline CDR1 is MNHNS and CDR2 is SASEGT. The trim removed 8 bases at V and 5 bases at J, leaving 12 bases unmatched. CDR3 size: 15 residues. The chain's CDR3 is CASGASLAGSDEQYF. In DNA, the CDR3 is TGTGCCAGCGGTGCATCACTAGCGGGAAGCGACGAGCAGTACTTC.

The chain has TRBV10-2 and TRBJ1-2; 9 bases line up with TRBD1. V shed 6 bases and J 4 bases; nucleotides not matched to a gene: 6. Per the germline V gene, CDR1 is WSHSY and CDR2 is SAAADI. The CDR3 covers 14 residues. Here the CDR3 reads CASSTTGGIYGYTF. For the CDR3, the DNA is TGCGCCAGCAGCACGACAGGGGGTATCTATGGCTACACCTTC.

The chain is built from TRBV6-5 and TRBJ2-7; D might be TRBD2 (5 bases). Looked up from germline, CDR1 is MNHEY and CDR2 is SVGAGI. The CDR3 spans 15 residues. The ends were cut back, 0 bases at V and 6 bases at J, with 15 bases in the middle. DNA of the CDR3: TGTGCCAGCAGTTACTCTTTGGAGGACGCCAGCGAGCAGTACTTC. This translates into CASSYSLEDASEQYF.

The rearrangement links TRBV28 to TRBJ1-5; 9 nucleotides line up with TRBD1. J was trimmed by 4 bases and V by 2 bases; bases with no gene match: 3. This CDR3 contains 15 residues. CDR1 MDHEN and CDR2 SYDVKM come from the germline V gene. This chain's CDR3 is CASSLMGQGNQPQHF. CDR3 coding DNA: TGTGCCAGCAGTTTAATGGGACAGGGTAATCAGCCCCAGCATTTT.

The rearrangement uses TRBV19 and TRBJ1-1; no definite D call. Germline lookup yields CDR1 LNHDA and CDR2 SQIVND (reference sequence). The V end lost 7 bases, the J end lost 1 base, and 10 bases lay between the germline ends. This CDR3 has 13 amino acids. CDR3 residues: CASTNRGNTEAFF. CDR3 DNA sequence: TGTGCCAGTACCAATCGGGGGAACACTGAAGCTTTCTTT.

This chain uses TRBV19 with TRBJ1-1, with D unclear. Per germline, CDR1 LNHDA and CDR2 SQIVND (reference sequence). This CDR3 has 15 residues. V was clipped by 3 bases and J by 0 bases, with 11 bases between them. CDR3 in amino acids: CASSMAGSLNTEAFF. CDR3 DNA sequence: TGTGCCAGTAGTATGGCGGGGTCTCTGAACACTGAAGCTTTCTTT.

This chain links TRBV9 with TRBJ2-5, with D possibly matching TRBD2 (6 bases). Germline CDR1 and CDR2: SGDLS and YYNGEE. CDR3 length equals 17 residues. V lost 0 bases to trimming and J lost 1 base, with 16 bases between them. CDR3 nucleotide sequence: TGTGCCAGCAGCGTAGACCCTCCCGGGAGAAGCCAAGAGACCCAGTACTTC. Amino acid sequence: CASSVDPPGRSQETQYF.

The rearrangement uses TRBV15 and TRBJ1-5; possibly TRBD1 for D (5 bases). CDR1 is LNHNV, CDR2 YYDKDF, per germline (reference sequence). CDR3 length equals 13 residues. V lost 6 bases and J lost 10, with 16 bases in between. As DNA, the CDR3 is TGTGCCACCAGTGGCCAGGGCGGATCACCCCAGCATTTT. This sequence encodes CATSGQGGSPQHF.

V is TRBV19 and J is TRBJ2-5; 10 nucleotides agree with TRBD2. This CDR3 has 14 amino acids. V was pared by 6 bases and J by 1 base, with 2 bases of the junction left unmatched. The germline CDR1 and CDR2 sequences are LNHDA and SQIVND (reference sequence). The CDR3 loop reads CASRPSGSQETQYF. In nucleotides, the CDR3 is TGTGCCAGTAGGCCTAGCGGGAGCCAAGAGACCCAGTACTTC.

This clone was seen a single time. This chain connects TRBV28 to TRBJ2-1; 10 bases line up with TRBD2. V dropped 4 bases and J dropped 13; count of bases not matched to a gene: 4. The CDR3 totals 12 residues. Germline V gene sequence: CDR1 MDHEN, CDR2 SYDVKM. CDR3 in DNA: TGTGCCAGCAGTTCTAGCGGGAGTGCTCAGTTCTTC. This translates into CASSSSGSAQFF.

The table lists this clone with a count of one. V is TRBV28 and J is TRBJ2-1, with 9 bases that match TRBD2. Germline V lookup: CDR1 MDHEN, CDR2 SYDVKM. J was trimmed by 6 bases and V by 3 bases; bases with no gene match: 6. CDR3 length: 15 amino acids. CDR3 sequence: CASSFSRAGGNEQFF. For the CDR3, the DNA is TGTGCCAGCAGTTTTTCTCGAGCGGGGGGCAATGAGCAGTTCTTC.

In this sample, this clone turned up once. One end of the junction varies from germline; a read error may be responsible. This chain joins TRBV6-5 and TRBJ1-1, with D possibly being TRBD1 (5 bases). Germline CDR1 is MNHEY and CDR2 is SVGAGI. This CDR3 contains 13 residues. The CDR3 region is CASSVRTGTETFF. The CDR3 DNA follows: TGTGCCAGCAGTGTTCGGACCGGGACTGAAACTTTCTTT.

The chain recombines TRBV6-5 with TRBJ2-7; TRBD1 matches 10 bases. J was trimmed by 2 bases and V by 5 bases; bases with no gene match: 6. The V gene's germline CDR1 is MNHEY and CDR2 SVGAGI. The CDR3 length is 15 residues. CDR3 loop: CASSLGTGVPYEQYF. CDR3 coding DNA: TGTGCCAGCAGTCTCGGGACAGGGGTACCCTACGAGCAGTACTTC.